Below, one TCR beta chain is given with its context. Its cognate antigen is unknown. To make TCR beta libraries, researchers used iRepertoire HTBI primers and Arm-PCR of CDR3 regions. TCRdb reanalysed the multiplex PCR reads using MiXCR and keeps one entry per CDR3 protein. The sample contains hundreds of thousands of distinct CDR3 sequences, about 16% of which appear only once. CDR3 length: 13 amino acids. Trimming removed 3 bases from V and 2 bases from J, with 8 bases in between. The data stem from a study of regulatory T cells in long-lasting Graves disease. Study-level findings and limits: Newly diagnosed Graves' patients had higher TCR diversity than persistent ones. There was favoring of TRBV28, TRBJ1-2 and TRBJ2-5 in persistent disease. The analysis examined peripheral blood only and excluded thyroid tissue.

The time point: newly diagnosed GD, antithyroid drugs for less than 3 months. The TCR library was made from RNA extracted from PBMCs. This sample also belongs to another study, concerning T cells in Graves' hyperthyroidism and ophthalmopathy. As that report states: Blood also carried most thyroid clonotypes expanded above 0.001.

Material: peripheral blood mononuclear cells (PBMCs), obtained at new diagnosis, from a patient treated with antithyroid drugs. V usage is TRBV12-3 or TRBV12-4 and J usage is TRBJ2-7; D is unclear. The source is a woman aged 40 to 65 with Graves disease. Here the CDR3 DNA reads TGTGCCAGCAGTTTGATCCTCACCTACGAGCAGTACTTC. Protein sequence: CASSLILTYEQYF.